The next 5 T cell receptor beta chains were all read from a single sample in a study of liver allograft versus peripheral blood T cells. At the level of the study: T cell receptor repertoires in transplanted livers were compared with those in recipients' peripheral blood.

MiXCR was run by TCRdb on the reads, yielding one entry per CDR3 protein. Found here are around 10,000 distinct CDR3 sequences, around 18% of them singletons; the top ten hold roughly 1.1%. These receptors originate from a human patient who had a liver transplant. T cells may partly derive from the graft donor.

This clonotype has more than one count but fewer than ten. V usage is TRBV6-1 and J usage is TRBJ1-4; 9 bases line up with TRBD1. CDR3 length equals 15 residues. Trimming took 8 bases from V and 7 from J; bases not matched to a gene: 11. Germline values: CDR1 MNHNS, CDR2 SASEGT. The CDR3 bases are TGTGCCAGCGCCCAAGGGGGACAGGGCGCTGAAAAACTGTTTTTT. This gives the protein CASAQGGQGAEKLFF.

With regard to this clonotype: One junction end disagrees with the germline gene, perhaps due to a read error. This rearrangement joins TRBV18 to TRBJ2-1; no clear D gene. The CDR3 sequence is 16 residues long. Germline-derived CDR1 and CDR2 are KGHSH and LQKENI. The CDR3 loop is CASSPTDSSNYNEQLF. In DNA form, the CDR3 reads TGTGCCAGCTCACCAACTGACTCATCAAACTACAATGAGCAGTTATTC. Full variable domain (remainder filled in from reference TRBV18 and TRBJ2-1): NAGVMQNPRHLVRRRGQEARLRCSPMKGHSHVYWYRQLPEEGLKFMVYLQKENIIDESGMPKERFSAEFPKEGPSILRIQQVVRGDSAAYFCASSPTDSSNYNEQLFGPGTRLTVL.

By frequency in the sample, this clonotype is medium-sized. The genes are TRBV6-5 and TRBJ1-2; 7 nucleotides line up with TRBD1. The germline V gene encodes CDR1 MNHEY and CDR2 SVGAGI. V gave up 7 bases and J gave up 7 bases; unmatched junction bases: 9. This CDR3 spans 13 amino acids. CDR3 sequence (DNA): TGTGCCAGCACCGACGAACAGGGGAGTGGCTACACCTTC. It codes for CASTDEQGSGYTF.

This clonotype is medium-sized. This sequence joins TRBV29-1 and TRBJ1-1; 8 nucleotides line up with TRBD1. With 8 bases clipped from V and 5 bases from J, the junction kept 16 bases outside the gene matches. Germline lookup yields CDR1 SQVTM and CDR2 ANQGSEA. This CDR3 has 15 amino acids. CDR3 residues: CSHNALTGVGTEAFF. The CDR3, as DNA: TGCAGCCACAACGCCCTGACAGGGGTAGGGACTGAAGCTTTCTTT.

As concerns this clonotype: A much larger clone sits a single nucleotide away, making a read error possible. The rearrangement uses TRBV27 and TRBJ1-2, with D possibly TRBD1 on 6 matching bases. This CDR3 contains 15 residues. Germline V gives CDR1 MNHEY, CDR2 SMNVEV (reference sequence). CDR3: CASSLRSDRSHGCTF. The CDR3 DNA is TGTGCCAGCAGTTTAAGGTCGGACAGAAGTCATGGCTGCACCTTC.